This T cell receptor (beta chain) was retrieved from a study of blood T cells in healthy people across ages. Donors were healthy Caucasian individuals from Russia aged roughly 6 to 90. Study-wide results and caveats: Bulk PBMC profiling left naive and antigen-experienced comparisons inconclusive.

Sample-barcoded 5' priming and a J-beta primer mix drove a second PCR of roughly 6 to 12 cycles. Sequencing of every sample gave 2.5 million or more CDR3-containing paired-end reads. A single record per CDR3 protein comes from TCRdb applying MiXCR to the 5' RACE reads. The table includes hundreds of thousands of distinct CDR3 sequences, around 45% detected once. Germline CDR1 reads SGHVS; CDR2 reads FNYEAQ. V dropped 3 bases and J dropped 6; count of bases not matched to a gene: 5. The CDR3 length is 15 residues. The table lists this clonotype with a few counts. Its specificity is not known. Sequencing was done on a sample of blood. The rearrangement links TRBV7-6 to TRBJ2-3; 11 nucleotides line up with TRBD2. The TCR originated in an elderly man in good health. In nucleotides, the CDR3 is TGTGCCAGCAGCTTTGCTGCTAGCGGGAGGGATACGCAGTATTTT. It encodes CASSFAASGRDTQYF.